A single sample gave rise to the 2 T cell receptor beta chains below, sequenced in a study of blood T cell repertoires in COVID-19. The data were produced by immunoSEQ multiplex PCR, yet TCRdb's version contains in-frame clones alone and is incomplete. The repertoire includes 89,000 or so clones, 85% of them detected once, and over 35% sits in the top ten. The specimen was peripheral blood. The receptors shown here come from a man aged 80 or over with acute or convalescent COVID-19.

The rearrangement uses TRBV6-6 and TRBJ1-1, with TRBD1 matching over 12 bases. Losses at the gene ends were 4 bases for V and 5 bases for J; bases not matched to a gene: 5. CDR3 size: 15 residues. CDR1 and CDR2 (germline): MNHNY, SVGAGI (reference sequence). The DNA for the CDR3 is TGTGCCAGCAGTTGGGGACAGGGGGCCTTAACTGAAGCTTTCTTT. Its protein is CASSWGQGALTEAFF.

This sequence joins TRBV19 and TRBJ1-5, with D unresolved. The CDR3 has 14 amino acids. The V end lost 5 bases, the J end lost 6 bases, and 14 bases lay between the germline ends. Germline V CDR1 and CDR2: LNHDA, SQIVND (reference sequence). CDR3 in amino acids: CASSLSSSGQPQHF. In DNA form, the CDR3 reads TGTGCCAGTAGTTTGTCATCCTCGGGTCAGCCCCAGCATTTT.